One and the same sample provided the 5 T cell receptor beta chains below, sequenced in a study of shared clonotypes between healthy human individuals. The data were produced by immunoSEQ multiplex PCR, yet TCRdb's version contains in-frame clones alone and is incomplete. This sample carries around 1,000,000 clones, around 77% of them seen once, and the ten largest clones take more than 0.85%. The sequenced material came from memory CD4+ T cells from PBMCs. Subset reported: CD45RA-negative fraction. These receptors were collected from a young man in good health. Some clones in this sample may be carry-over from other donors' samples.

The CDR3 spells CASSQPKLERYEQYF. The DNA for the CDR3 is TGTGCCAGCAGCCAACCCAAACTCGAACGCTACGAGCAGTACTTC. The chain employs TRBV28 and TRBJ2-7; D not resolved. The CDR3 runs to 15 residues. Germline V gene sequence: CDR1 MDHEN, CDR2 SYDVKM. Trimming removed 6 bases from V and 3 bases from J, with 18 bases in between.

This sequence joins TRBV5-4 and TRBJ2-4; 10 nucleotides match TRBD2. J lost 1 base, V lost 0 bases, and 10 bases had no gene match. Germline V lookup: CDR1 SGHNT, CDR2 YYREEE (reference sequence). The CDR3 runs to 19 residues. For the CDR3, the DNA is TGTGCCAGCAGCTTGGCCGTATTAGCGGGAGGATCGGCCAAAAACATTCAGTACTTC. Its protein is CASSLAVLAGGSAKNIQYF.

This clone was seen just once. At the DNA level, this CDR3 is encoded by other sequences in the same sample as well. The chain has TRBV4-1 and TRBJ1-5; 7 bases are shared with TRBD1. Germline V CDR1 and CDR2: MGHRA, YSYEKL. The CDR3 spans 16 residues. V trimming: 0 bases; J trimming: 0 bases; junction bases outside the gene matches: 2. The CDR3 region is CASSQETGYSNQPQHF. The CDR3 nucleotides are TGCGCCAGCAGCCAAGAGACAGGGTATAGCAATCAGCCCCAGCATTTT.

This CDR3 is CASSPDLLAGGNEQFF. The CDR3 bases are TGCGCCAGCAGCCCAGATCTTCTAGCGGGAGGAAATGAGCAGTTCTTC. V usage is TRBV5-1 and J usage is TRBJ2-1; 11 nucleotides match TRBD2. Germline V gives CDR1 SGHRS, CDR2 YFSETQ. With 4 bases clipped from V and 7 bases from J, the junction kept 10 bases outside the gene matches. This CDR3 has 16 amino acids.

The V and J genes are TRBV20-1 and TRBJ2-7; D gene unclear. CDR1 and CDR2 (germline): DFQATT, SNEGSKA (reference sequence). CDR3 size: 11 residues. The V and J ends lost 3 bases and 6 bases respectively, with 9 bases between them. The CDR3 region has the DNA TGCAGTGCTAGTTTAGGGTCCGAGCAGTACTTC. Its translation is CSASLGSEQYF.